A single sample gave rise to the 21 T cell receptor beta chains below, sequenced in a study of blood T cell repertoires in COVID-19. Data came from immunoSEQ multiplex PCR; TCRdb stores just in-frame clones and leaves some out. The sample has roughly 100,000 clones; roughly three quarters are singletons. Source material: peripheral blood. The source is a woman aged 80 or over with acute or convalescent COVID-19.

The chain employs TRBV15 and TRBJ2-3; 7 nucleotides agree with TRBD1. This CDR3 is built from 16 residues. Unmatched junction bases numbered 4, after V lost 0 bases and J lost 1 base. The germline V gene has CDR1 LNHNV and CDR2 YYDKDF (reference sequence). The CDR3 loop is CATSRESGGGTDTQYF. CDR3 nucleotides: TGTGCCACCAGCAGAGAATCAGGGGGAGGCACAGATACGCAGTATTTT. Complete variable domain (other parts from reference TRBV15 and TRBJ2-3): DAMVIQNPRYQVTQFGKPVTLSCSQTLNHNVMYWYQQKSSQAPKLLFHYYDKDFNNEADTPDNFQSRRPNTSFCFLDIRSPGLGDTAMYLCATSRESGGGTDTQYFGPGTRLTVL.

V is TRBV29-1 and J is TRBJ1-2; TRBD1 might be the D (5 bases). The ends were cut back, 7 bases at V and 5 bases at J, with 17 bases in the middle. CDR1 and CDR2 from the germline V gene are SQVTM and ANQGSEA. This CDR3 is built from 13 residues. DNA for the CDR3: TGCAGCGCCTTTGGACGGACAATGTATGGCTACACCTTC. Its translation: CSAFGRTMYGYTF.

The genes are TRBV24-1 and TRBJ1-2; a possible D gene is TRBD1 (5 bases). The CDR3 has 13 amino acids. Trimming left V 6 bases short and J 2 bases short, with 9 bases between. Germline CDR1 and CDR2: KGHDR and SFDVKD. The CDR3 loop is CATSSGENYGYTF. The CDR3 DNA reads TGTGCCACCAGTTCGGGGGAGAACTATGGCTACACCTTC.

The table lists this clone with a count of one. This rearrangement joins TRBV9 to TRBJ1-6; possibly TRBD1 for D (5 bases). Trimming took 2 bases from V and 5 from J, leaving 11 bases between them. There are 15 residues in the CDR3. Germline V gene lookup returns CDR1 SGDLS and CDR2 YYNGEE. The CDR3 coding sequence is TGTGCCAGCAGCGTCTCGTCAGGGAATAATTCACCCCTCCACTTT. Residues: CASSVSSGNNSPLHF.

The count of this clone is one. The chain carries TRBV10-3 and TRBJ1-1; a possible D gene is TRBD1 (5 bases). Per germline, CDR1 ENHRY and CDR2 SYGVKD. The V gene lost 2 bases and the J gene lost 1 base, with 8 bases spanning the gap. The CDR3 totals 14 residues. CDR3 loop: CAISEQGANTEAFF. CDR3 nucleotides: TGTGCCATCAGTGAGCAGGGTGCGAACACTGAAGCTTTCTTT.

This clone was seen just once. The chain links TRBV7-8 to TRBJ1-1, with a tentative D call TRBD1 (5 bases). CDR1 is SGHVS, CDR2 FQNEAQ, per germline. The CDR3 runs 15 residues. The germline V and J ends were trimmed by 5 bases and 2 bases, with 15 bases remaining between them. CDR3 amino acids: CASSPSTASNTEAFF. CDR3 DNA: TGTGCCAGCAGCCCCTCGACAGCGTCTAACACTGAAGCTTTCTTT.

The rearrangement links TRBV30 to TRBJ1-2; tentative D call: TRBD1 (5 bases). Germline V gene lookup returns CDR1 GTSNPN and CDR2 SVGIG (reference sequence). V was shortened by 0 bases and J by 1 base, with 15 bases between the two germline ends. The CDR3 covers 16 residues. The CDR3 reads CAWSVRGTAFNYGYTF. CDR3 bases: TGTGCCTGGAGTGTACGCGGGACTGCCTTTAACTATGGCTACACCTTC.

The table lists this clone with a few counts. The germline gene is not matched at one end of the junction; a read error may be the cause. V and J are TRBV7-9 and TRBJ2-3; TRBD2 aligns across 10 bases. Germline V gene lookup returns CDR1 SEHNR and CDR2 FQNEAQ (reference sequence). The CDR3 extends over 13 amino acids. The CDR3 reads CASSLAGDDTQYF. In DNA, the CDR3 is TGTGCCAGCAGCCTAGCGGGAGATGATACGCAGTATTTT.

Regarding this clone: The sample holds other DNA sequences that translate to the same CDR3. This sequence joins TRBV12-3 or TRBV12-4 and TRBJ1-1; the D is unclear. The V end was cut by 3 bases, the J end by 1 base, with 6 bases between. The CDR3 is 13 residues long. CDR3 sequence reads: CASSFWANTEAFF. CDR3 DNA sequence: TGTGCCAGCAGTTTCTGGGCGAACACTGAAGCTTTCTTT.

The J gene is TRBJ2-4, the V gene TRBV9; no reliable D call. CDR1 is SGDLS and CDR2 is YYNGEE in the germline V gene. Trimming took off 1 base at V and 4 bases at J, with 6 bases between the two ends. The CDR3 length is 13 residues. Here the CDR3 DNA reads TGTGCCAGCAGCGTAACAGATAAAAACATTCAGTACTTC. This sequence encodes CASSVTDKNIQYF. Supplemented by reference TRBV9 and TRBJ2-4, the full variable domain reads DSGVTQTPKHLITATGQRVTLRCSPRSGDLSVYWYQQSLDQGLQFLIQYYNGEERAKGNILERFSAQQFPDLHSELNLSSLELGDSALYFCASSVTDKNIQYFGAGTRLSVL.

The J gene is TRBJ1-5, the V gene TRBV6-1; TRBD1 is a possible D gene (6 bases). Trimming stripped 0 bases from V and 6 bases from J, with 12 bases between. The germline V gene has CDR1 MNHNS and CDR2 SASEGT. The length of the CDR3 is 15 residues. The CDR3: CASSEAGTRGQPQHF. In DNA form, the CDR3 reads TGTGCCAGCAGTGAAGCCGGGACAAGGGGTCAGCCCCAGCATTTT.

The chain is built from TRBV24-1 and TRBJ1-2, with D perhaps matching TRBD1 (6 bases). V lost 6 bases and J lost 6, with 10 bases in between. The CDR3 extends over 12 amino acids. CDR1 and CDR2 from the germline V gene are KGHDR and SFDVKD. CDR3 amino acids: CATSNQGHGYTF. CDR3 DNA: TGTGCCACCAGTAACCAGGGGCATGGCTACACCTTC.

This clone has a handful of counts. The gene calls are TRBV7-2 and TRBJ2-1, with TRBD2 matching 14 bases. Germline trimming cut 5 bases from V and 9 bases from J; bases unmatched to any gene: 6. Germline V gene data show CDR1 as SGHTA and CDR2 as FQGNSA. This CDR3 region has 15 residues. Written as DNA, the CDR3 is TGTGCCAGCAGCCTGACTAGCGGGAGGGGGGTTGAGCAGTTCTTC. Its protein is CASSLTSGRGVEQFF.

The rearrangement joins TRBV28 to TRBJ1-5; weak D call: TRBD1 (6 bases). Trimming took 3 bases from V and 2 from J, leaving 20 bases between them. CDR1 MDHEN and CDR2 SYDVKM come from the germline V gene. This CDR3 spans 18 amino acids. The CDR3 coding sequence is TGTGCCAGCAGTTTCGTGGCAGGGACTAGGGGGGGCAATCAGCCCCAGCATTTT. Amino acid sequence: CASSFVAGTRGGNQPQHF.

CDR3 residues: CASSVGQHYGYTF. The CDR3 nucleotides are TGTGCCAGCAGTGTGGGACAGCACTATGGCTACACCTTC. This chain joins TRBV12-3 or TRBV12-4 and TRBJ1-2, with 7 bases fitting TRBD1. The CDR3 consists of 13 residues. Trimming cost V 5 bases and J 3 bases; bases outside gene matches: 3.

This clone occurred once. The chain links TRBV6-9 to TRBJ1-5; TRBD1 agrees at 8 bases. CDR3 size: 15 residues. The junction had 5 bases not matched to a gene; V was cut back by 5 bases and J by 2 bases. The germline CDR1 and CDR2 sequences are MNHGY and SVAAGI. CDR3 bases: TGTGCCAGCAGTCTAGGACAGGGCTGCAATCAGCCCCAGCATTTT. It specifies CASSLGQGCNQPQHF.

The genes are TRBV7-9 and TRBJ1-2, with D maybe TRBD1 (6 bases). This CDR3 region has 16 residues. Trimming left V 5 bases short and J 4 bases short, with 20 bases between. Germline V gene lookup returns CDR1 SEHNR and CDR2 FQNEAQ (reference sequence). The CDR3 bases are TGTGCCAGCAGCCCAGAACAGGGTAAAAGTCTCTATGGCTACACCTTC. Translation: CASSPEQGKSLYGYTF.

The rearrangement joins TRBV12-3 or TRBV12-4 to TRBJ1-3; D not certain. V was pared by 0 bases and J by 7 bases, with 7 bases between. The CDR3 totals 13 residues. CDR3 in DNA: TGTGCCAGCAGTTTAGCGGTACGGAACACCATATATTTT. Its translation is CASSLAVRNTIYF.

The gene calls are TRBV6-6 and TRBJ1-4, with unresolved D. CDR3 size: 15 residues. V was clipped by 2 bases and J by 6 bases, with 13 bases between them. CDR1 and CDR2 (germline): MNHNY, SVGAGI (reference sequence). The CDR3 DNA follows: TGTGCCAGCAGTTACGCAGACCGACGGGATGAAAAACTGTTTTTT. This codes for CASSYADRRDEKLFF.

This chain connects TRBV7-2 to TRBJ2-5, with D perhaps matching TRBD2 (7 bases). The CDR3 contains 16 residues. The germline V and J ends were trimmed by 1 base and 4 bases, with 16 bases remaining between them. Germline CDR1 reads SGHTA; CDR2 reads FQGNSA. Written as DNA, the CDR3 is TGTGCCAGCAGCTTAGAGCCCAGGGGAGGGGGAGAGACCCAGTACTTC. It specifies CASSLEPRGGGETQYF.

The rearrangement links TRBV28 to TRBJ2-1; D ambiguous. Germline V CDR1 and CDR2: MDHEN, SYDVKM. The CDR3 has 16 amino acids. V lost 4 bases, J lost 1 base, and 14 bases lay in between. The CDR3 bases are TGTGCCAGCAGTTCACCCCGCGCCGGGTCCTACAATGAGCAGTTCTTC. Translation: CASSSPRAGSYNEQFF. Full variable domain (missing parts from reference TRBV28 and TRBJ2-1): DVKVTQSSRYLVKRTGEKVFLECVQDMDHENMFWYRQDPGLGLRLIYFSYDVKMKEKGDIPEGYSVSREKKERFSLILESASTNQTSMYLCASSSPRAGSYNEQFFGPGTRLTVL.